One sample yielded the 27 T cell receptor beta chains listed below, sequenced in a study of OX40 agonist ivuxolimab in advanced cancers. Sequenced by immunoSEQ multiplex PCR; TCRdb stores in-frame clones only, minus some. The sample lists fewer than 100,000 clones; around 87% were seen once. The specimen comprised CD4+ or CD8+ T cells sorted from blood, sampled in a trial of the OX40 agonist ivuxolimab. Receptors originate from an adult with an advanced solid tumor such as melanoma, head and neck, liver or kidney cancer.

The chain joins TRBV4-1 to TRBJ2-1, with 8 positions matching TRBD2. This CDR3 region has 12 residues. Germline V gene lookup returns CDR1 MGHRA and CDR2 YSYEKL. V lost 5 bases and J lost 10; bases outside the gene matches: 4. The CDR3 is CASSSLAGEQFF. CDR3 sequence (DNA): TGCGCCAGCAGCAGTCTAGCGGGCGAGCAGTTCTTC.

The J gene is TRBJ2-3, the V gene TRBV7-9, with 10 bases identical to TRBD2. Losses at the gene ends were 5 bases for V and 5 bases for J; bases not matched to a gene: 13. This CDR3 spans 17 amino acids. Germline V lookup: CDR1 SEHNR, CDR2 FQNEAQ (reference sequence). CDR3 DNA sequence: TGTGCCAGCAGCCTCCCCAGCGGGGGGGTGCTCGGAGATACGCAGTATTTT. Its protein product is CASSLPSGGVLGDTQYF.

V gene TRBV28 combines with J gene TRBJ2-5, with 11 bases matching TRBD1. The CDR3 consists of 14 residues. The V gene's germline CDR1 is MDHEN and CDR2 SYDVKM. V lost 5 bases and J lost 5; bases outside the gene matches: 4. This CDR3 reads CASSRTGGTETQYF. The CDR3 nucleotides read TGTGCCAGCAGTCGGACAGGGGGCACGGAGACCCAGTACTTC.

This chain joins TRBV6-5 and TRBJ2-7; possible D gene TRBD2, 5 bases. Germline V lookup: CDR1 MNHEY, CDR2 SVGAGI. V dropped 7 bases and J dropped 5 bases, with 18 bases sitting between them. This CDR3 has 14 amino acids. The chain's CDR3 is CASTERGLANEQYF. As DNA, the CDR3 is TGTGCCAGCACCGAACGAGGGCTAGCCAACGAGCAGTACTTC.

The CDR3, as DNA: TGTGCCAGTAGTATACAGGGGCCCACTGGAAACACCATATATTTT. This translates into CASSIQGPTGNTIYF. The chain recombines TRBV19 with TRBJ1-3; a weak D match, TRBD1 (6 bases). V dropped 2 bases and J dropped 2 bases, with 10 bases sitting between them. The germline V gene encodes CDR1 LNHDA and CDR2 SQIVND (reference sequence). The CDR3 is made up of 15 amino acids.

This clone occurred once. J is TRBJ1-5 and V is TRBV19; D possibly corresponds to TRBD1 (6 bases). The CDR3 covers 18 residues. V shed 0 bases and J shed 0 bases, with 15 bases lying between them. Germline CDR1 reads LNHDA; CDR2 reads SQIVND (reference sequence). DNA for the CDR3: TGTGCCAGTAGTATAGACGGCAGGGGCGAATATAGCAATCAGCCCCAGCATTTT. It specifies CASSIDGRGEYSNQPQHF.

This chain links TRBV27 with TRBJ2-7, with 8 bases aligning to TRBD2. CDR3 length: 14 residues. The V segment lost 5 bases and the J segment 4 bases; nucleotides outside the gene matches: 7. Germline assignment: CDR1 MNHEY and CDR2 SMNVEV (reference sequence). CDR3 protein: CASSLGGDGYEQYF. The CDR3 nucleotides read TGTGCCAGCAGTCTCGGGGGGGACGGATACGAGCAGTACTTC.

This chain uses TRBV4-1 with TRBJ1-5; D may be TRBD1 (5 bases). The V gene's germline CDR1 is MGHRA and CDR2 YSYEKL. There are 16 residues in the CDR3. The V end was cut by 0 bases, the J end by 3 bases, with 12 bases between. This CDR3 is CASSQEGGRNNQPQHF. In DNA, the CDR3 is TGCGCCAGCAGCCAAGAGGGGGGACGGAACAATCAGCCCCAGCATTTT.

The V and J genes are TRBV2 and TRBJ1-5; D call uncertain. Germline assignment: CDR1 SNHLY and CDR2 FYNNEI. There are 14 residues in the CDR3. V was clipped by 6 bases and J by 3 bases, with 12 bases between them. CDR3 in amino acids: CASSATSTNQPQHF. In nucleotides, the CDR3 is TGTGCCAGCAGCGCAACCTCGACCAATCAGCCCCAGCATTTT.

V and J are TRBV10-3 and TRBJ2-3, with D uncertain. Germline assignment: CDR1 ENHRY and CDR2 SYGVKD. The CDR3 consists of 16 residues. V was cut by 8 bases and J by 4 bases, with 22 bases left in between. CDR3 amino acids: CAIWGSPGRGSDTQYF. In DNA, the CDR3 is TGTGCCATCTGGGGTTCCCCGGGCCGAGGATCAGATACGCAGTATTTT.

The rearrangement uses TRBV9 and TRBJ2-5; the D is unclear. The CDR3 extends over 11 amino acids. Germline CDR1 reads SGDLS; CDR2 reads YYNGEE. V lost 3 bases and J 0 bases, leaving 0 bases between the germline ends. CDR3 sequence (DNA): TGTGCCAGCAGCGACCAAGAGACCCAGTACTTC. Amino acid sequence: CASSDQETQYF. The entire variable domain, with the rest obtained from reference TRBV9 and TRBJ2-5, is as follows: DSGVTQTPKHLITATGQRVTLRCSPRSGDLSVYWYQQSLDQGLQFLIQYYNGEERAKGNILERFSAQQFPDLHSELNLSSLELGDSALYFCASSDQETQYFGPGTRLLVL.

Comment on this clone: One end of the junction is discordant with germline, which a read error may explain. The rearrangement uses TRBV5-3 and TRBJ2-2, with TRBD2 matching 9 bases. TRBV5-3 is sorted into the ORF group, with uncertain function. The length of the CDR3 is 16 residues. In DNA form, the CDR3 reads TGTGCCAGAAGCTTACTAGCGGGCGAGAGGAACCGGGGAGCTGTTTTT. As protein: CARSLLAGERNRGAVF.

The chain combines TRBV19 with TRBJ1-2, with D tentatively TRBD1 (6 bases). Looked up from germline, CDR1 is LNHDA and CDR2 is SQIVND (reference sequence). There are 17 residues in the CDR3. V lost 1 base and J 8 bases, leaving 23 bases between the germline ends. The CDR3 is CASSIGQGTIRYGGYTF. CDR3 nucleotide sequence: TGTGCCAGTAGTATAGGGCAGGGGACCATTCGGTATGGGGGCTACACCTTC.

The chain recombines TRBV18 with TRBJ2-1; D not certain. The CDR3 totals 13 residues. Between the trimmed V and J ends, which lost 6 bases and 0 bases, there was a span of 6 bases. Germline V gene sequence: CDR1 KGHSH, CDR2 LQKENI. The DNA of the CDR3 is TGTGCCAGCTCGGAGACCTCCTACAATGAGCAGTTCTTC. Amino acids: CASSETSYNEQFF.

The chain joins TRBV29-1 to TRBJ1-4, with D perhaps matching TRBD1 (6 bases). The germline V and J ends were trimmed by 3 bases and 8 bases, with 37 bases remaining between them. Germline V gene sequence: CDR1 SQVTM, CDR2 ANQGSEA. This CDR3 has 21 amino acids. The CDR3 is CSVDPYQRQVGYRGDGEKLFF. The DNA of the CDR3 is TGCAGCGTTGACCCTTACCAGAGACAGGTTGGTTATCGGGGTGATGGCGAAAAACTGTTTTTT.

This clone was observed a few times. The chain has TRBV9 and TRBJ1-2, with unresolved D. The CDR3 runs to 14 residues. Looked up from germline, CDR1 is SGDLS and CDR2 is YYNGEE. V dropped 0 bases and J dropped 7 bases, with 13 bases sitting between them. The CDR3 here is CASSVGTGRGGYTF. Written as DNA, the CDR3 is TGTGCCAGCAGCGTAGGGACGGGGAGAGGTGGCTACACCTTC.

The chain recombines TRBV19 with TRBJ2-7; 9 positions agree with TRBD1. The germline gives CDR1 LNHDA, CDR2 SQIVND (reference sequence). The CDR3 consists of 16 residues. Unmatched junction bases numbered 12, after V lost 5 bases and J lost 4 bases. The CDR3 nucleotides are TGTGCCAGTAGTCCGTCAGTACAGGGGGCGGAGTACGAGCAGTACTTC. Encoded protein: CASSPSVQGAEYEQYF.

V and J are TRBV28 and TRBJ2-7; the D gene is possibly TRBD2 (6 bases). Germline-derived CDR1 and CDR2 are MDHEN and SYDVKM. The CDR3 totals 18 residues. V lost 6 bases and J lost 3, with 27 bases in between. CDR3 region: CASSLGISGVAVFYEQYF. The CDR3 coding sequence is TGTGCCAGCAGCCTCGGTATCTCGGGAGTAGCGGTGTTCTACGAGCAGTACTTC.

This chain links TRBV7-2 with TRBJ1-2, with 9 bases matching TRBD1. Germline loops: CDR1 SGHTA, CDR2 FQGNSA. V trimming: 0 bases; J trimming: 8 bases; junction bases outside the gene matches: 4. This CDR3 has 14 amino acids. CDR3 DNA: TGTGCCAGCAGCTTAGCGGGGGACAGGGAAGGCTACACCTTC. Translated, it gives CASSLAGDREGYTF.

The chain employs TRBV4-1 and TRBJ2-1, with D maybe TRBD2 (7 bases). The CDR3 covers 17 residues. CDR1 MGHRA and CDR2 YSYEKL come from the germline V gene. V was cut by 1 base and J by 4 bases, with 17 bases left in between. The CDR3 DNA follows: TGCGCCAGCAGCCAAGTGGCGGGGGCAGGGAAATACAATGAGCAGTTCTTC. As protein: CASSQVAGAGKYNEQFF.

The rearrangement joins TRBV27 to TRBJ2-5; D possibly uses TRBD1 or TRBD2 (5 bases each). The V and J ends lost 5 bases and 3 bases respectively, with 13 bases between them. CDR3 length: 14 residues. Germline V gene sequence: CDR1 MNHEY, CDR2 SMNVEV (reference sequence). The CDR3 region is CASSPRDGKETQYF. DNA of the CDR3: TGTGCCAGCAGTCCCCGGGACGGAAAAGAGACCCAGTACTTC.

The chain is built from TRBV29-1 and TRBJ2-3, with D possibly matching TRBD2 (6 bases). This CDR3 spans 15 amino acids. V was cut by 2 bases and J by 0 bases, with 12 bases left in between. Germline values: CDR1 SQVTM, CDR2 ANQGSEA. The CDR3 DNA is TGCAGCGTTGAACCCCCGGAGGGCAGCACAGATACGCAGTATTTT. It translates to CSVEPPEGSTDTQYF.

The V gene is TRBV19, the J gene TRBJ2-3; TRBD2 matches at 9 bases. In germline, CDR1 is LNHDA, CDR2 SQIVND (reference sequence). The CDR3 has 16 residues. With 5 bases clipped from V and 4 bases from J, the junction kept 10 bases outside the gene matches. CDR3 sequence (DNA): TGTGCCAGTAGTCCCAATCTAGCGGGGCGAGCAGATACGCAGTATTTT. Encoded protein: CASSPNLAGRADTQYF.

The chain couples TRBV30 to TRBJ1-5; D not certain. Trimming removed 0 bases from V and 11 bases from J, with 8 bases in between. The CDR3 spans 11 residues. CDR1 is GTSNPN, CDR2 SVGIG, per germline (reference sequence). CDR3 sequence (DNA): TGTGCCTGGAGTGTAAAAACGGCCCAGCATTTT. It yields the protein CAWSVKTAQHF.

The CDR3 coding sequence is TGCGCCAGCAGCTTGGAACTAAACGGGGCCAACGTCCTGACTTTC. It specifies CASSLELNGANVLTF. The chain recombines TRBV5-1 with TRBJ2-6; unclear D gene. V lost 0 bases and J 4 bases, leaving 8 bases between the germline ends. The CDR3 totals 15 residues. Per germline, CDR1 SGHRS and CDR2 YFSETQ.

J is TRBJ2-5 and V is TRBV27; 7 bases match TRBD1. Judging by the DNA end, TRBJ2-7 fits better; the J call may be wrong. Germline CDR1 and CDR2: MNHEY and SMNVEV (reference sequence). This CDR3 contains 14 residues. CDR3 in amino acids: CASRRGGPQYEQYF. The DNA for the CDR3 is TGTGCCAGCAGGAGAGGGGGCCCCCAATACGAGCAGTACTTC.

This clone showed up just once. The CDR3 DNA reads TGTGCCAGCAGCTTGGACAGGGAAGATACGCAGTATTTT. Translation gives CASSLDREDTQYF. V and J are TRBV5-6 and TRBJ2-3; tentative D call: TRBD1 (6 bases). Germline lookup yields CDR1 SGHDT and CDR2 YYEEEE. The CDR3 loop spans 13 amino acids. The V gene lost 0 bases and the J gene lost 5 bases, with 7 bases spanning the gap.